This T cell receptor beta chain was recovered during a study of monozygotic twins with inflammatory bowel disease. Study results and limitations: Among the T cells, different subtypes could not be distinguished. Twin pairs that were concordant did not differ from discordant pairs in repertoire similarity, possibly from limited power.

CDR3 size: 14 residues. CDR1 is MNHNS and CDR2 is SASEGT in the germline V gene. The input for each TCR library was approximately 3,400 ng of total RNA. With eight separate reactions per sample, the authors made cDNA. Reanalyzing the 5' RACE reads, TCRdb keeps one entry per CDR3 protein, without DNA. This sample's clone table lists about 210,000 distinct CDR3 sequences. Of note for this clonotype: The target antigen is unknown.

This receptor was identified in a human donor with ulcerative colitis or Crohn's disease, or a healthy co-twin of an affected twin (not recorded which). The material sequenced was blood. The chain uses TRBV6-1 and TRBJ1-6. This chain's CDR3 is CASSEAVGYSPLHF.